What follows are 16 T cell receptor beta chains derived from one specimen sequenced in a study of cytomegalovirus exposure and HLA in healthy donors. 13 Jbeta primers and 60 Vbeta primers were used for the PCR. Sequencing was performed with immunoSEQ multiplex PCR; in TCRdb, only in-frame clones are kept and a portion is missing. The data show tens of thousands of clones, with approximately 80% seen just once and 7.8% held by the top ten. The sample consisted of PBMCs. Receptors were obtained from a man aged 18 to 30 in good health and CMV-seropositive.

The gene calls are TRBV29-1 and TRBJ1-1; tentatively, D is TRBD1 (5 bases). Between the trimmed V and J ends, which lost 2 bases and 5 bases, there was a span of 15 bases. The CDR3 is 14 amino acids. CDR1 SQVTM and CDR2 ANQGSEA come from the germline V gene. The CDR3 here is CSVERGVTLTEAFF. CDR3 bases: TGCAGCGTTGAACGGGGGGTAACCCTTACTGAAGCTTTCTTT.

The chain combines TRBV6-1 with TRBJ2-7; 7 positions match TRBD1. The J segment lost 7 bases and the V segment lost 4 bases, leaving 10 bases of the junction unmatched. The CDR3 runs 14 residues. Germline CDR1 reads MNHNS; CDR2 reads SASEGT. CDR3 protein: CASSGDRNLGEQYF. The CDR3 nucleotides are TGTGCCAGCAGTGGGGACAGAAATCTAGGGGAGCAGTACTTC.

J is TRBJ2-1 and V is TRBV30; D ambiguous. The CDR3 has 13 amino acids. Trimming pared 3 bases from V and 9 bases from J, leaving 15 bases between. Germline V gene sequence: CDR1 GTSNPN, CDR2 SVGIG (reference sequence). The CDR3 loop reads CAWSYDSLGEQFF. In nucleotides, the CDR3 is TGTGCCTGGAGCTATGACTCCCTTGGTGAGCAGTTCTTC.

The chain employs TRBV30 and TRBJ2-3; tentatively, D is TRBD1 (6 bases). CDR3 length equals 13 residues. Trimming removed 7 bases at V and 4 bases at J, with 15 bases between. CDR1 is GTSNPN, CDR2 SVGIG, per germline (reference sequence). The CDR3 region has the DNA TGTGCCTCTTTACAGGGATTCTCAGATACGCAGTATTTT. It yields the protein CASLQGFSDTQYF.

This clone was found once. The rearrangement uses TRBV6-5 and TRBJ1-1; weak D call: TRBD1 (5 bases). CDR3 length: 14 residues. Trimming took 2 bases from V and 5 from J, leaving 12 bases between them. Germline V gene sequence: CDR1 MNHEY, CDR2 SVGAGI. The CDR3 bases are TGTGCCAGCAGTTACCCCCAGGGAGGGACTGAAGCTTTCTTT. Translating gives CASSYPQGGTEAFF.

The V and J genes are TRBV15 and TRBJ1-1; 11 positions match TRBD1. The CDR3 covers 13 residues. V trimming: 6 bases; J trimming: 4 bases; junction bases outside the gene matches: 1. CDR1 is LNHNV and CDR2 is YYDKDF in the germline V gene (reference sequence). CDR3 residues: CATRGTGGTEAFF. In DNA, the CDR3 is TGTGCCACCAGGGGGACAGGGGGCACTGAAGCTTTCTTT.

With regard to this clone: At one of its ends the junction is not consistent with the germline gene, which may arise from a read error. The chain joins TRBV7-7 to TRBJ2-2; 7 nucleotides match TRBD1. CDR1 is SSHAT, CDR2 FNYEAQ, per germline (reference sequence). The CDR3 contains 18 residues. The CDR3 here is CASSQRTQGEMNTGELFF. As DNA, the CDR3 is TGTGCTAGCAGCCAGCGTACCCAGGGGGAGATGAACACCGGGGAGCTGTTTTTT.

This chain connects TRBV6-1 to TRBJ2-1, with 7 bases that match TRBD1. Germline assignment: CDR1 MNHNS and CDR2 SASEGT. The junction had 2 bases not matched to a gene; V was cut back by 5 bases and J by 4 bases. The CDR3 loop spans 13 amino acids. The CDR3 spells CASSRTGYNEQFF. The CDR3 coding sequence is TGTGCCAGCAGTAGGACAGGATACAATGAGCAGTTCTTC.

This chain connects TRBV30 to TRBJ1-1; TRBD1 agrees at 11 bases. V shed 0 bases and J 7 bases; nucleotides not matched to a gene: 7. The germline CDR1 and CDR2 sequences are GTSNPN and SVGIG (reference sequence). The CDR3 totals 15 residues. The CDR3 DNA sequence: TGTGCCTGGAGTGTTGGGACAGGGGGTTTGATTGAAGCTTTCTTT. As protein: CAWSVGTGGLIEAFF.

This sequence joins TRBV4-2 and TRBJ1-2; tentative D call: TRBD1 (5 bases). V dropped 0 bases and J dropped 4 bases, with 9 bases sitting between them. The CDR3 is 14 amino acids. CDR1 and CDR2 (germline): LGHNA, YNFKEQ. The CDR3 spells CASSQDPTAYGYTF. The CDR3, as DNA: TGTGCCAGCAGCCAAGACCCGACAGCCTATGGCTACACCTTC.

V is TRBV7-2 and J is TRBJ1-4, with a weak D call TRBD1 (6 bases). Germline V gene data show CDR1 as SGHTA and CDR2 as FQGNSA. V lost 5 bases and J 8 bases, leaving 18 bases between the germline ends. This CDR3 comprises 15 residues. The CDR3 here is CASSPVGGVGEKLFF. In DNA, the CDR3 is TGTGCCAGCAGCCCTGTAGGGGGGGTAGGGGAAAAACTGTTTTTT.

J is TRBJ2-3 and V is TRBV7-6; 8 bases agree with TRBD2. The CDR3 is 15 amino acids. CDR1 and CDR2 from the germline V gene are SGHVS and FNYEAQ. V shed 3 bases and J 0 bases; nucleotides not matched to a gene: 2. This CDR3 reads CASSFLAGSTDTQYF. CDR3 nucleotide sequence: TGTGCCAGCAGCTTTTTAGCGGGAAGCACAGATACGCAGTATTTT.

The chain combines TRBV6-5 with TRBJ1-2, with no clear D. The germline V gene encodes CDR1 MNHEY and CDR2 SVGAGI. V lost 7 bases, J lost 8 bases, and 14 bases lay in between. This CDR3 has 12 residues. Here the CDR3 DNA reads TGTGCCAGCACCCTGGCGGGCCGCGGCTACACCTTC. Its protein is CASTLAGRGYTF.

CDR3 sequence (DNA): TGTGCCAGCAGCGTAGCCGCCGCGGTGAACACTGAAGCTTTCTTT. Its protein is CASSVAAAVNTEAFF. The chain has TRBV9 and TRBJ1-1, with D uncertain. Germline V gene data show CDR1 as SGDLS and CDR2 as YYNGEE. V lost 0 bases to trimming and J lost 0 bases, with 9 bases between them. The CDR3 contains 15 residues.

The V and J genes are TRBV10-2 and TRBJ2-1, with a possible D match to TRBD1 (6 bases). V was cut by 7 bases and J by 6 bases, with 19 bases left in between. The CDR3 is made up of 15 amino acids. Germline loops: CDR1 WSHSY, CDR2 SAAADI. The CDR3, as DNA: TGCGCCAGCACGCCCGGGACAACACGTCTCAATGAGCAGTTCTTC. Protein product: CASTPGTTRLNEQFF.

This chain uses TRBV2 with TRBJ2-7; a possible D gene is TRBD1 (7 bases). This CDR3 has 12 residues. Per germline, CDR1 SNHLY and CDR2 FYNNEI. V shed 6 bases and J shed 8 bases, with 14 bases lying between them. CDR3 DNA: TGTGCCAGCAGGACCCAGGGGGGTCAGCAGTACTTC. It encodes CASRTQGGQQYF.